This T cell receptor (beta chain) derives from a study of blood T cells in healthy people across ages. In the study overall: Capture via template switching afforded approximately one barcoded beta molecule per two T cells.

General observations from the study: A roughly linear fall in TCR beta diversity per million T cells was seen with increasing age. Diversity figures based on one million T cells were deemed too low.

This clonotype has a handful of counts. The antigen remains unidentified. PCR was performed a second time for about 7 to 11 cycles using a sample-barcoded 5' primer and a J-beta primer mix. Every cDNA was tagged by a template-switch adaptor with 12 random nucleotides. MiXCR, run by TCRdb on the 5' RACE reads, gives a single entry per CDR3 protein. Among some 550,000 distinct CDR3 sequences listed, 40% to 50% were seen once. V lost 6 bases and J lost 3; bases outside the gene matches: 2. This CDR3 contains 12 residues. From germline, CDR1 is MNHEY and CDR2 SVGEGT. This chain links TRBV6-2 or TRBV6-3 with TRBJ2-7; 7 bases agree with TRBD1. Source material: blood. This clonotype was obtained from an elderly man in good health. The DNA for the CDR3 is TGTGCCAGCAGGGACAGGATCTACGAGCAGTACTTC. Residues: CASRDRIYEQYF.